These 9 T cell receptor beta chains share one sample of origin, sequenced in a study of identical twins. TCRdb independently ran MiXCR on the 5' RACE reads; one entry per CDR3 protein. The repertoire has 200,000 to 300,000 distinct CDR3 sequences, 10% to 15% of them found once; the top ten carry around 4%. These data were also filed under a second study, of yellow fever vaccine responses in identical twins.

What was sequenced was memory (CD45RO+) T cells sorted from blood. The receptors were sampled from a young woman in good health.

The V call is TRBV27, the J call TRBJ2-1; 7 nucleotides agree with TRBD2. Germline-derived CDR1 and CDR2 are MNHEY and SMNVEV (reference sequence). The J segment lost 8 bases and the V segment lost 4 bases, leaving 5 bases of the junction unmatched. This CDR3 is 13 amino acids long. The CDR3 DNA follows: TGTGCCAGCAGTTGGGGGGGGATCGATGAGCAGTTCTTC. Its protein is CASSWGGIDEQFF.

V and J are TRBV21-1 and TRBJ2-2. TRBV21-1 is tagged as a pseudogene. The CDR3 sequence is 16 residues long. CDR3 region: CASSKEDSGNTGELFF. CDR3 bases: TGTGCCAGCAGCAAAGAGGATAGCGGGAACACCGGGGAGCTGTTTTTT.

The CDR3 region has the DNA TGTGCCAGCAGCGTATTGGGGAGGCTCCCTGAGCAGTTCTTC. It codes for CASSVLGRLPEQFF. The chain carries TRBV9 and TRBJ2-1; D is perhaps TRBD2 (6 bases). The length of the CDR3 is 14 residues. Trimming left V 1 base short and J 9 bases short, with 14 bases between. Germline CDR1 and CDR2: SGDLS and YYNGEE. Combining the CDR3 with reference TRBV9 and TRBJ2-1 gives the whole variable domain DSGVTQTPKHLITATGQRVTLRCSPRSGDLSVYWYQQSLDQGLQFLIQYYNGEERAKGNILERFSAQQFPDLHSELNLSSLELGDSALYFCASSVLGRLPEQFFGPGTRLTVL.

This clonotype was counted ten times or more. The chain couples TRBV29-1 to TRBJ1-2, with D hard to call. Germline lookup yields CDR1 SQVTM and CDR2 ANQGSEA. V shed 5 bases and J shed 3 bases, with 13 bases lying between them. This CDR3 comprises 13 residues. CDR3 coding DNA: TGCAGCGTTAGACCCATGGACCACTATGGCTACACCTTC. This codes for CSVRPMDHYGYTF.

This clonotype was picked up many times. This rearrangement joins TRBV20-1 to TRBJ2-3; D is tentatively TRBD1 or TRBD2 (7 bases each). Germline loops: CDR1 DFQATT, CDR2 SNEGSKA (reference sequence). This CDR3 is 14 amino acids long. Trimming stripped 5 bases from V and 4 bases from J, with 16 bases between. The CDR3 region is CSARGGGSADTQYF. The CDR3 coding sequence is TGCAGTGCTCGGGGAGGGGGCTCCGCAGATACGCAGTATTTT.

This clonotype has more than one count but fewer than ten. The V and J genes are TRBV12-3 or TRBV12-4 and TRBJ2-5; maybe TRBD2 (5 bases). The length of the CDR3 is 14 residues. Trimming left V 3 bases short and J 2 bases short, with 10 bases between. The chain's CDR3 is CASSFDTGQETQYF. The CDR3 DNA reads TGTGCCAGCAGTTTCGACACGGGACAAGAGACCCAGTACTTC.

This clonotype was recorded many times. The chain joins TRBV30 to TRBJ2-1, with no clear D. The V gene's germline CDR1 is GTSNPN and CDR2 SVGIG (reference sequence). This CDR3 is 12 amino acids long. V lost 3 bases and J lost 3, with 6 bases in between. CDR3 DNA sequence: TGTGCCTGGAGCCCCTACTACAATGAGCAGTTCTTC. It translates to CAWSPYYNEQFF.

This clonotype was recorded a few times. The chain joins TRBV5-4 to TRBJ1-1, with 11 positions matching TRBD1. Unmatched junction bases numbered 4, after V lost 4 bases and J lost 8 bases. Germline CDR1 and CDR2: SGHNT and YYREEE (reference sequence). This CDR3 contains 13 residues. Here the CDR3 DNA reads TGTGCCAGCAGCAACGGACAGGGGGCCGAAGCTTTCTTT. It specifies CASSNGQGAEAFF.

This clonotype was seen only a few times. The genes are TRBV24-1 and TRBJ2-2; the match to TRBD1 covers 8 bases. Germline CDR1 is KGHDR and CDR2 is SFDVKD. This CDR3 is 17 amino acids long. V lost 4 bases to trimming and J lost 2 bases; unmatched junction nucleotides: 8. The CDR3 DNA reads TGTGCCACCAGTGACCTACCCGGACAGGGAAACACCGGGGAGCTGTTTTTT. Its protein is CATSDLPGQGNTGELFF.